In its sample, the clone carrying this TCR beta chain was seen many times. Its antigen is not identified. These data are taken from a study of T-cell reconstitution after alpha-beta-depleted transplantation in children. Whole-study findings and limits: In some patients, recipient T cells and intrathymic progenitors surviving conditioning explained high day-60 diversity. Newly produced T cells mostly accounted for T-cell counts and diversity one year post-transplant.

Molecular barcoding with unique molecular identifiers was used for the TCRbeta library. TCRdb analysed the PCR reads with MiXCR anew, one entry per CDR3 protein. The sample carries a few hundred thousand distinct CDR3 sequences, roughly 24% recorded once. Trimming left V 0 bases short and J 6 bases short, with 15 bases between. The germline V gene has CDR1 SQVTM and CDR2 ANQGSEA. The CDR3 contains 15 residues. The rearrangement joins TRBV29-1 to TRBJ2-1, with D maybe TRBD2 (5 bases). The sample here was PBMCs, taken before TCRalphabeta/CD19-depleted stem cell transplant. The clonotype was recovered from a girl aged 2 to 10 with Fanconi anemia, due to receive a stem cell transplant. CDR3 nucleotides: TGCAGCGTTGAAGATCTGGTGCTAGGAGGCAATGAGCAGTTCTTC. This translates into CSVEDLVLGGNEQFF.